Following are 19 T cell receptor beta chains from one sample sequenced in a study of T cells in Graves' hyperthyroidism and ophthalmopathy. RNA transcripts were the template for amplifying TCR beta CDR3 regions. HTBI primers were the set used in a first-round RT-PCR of the TCR CDR3. From the multiplex PCR reads, TCRdb called clonotypes with MiXCR, one entry per CDR3 protein. The top ten clones hold around two fifths of a sample with approximately 200,000 distinct CDR3 sequences, approximately 16% of them seen once. Input material: blood. Source of these receptors: a man aged 35 to 55 with Graves' hyperthyroidism.

This clonotype came up many times. The chain combines TRBV7-2 with TRBJ2-7; TRBD1 matches 10 bases. V shed 5 bases, J shed 5 bases, and the junction held 9 bases outside the gene matches. Germline V gene sequence: CDR1 SGHTA, CDR2 FQGNSA. The CDR3 totals 15 residues. In nucleotides, the CDR3 is TGTGCCAGCAGCAATGACAGGGGGCGTAATCACGAGCAGTACTTC. It yields the protein CASSNDRGRNHEQYF.

The CDR3: CASSFRGSSYNEQFF. CDR3 in DNA: TGTGCCAGCAGCTTTCGGGGAAGCTCCTACAATGAGCAGTTCTTC. V usage is TRBV12-3 or TRBV12-4 and J usage is TRBJ2-1, with a tentative D call TRBD2 (5 bases). Trimming took off 6 bases at V and 0 bases at J, with 12 bases between the two ends. This CDR3 region has 15 residues.

This clonotype was counted at least ten times. This chain connects TRBV5-1 to TRBJ2-1; D possibly corresponds to TRBD2 (5 bases). This CDR3 region has 16 residues. The V gene lost 5 bases and the J gene lost 0 bases, with 15 bases spanning the gap. Germline lookup yields CDR1 SGHRS and CDR2 YFSETQ. The CDR3 DNA reads TGCGCCAGCAGTACACAACCGGGGAGCTCCTACAATGAGCAGTTCTTC. It encodes CASSTQPGSSYNEQFF.

At least ten counts were recorded for this clonotype. This chain connects TRBV29-1 to TRBJ2-5, with 11 bases identical to TRBD2. The V and J ends lost 1 base and 5 bases, in that order; junction bases with no gene match: 6. This CDR3 is built from 15 residues. Germline V gene data show CDR1 as SQVTM and CDR2 as ANQGSEA. The CDR3 here is CSVEGLAGHPETQYF. DNA for the CDR3: TGCAGCGTTGAAGGACTAGCGGGGCACCCCGAGACCCAGTACTTC.

This clonotype appeared many times. V and J are TRBV7-9 and TRBJ2-7; the match to TRBD2 covers 12 bases. V gave up 1 base and J gave up 3 bases; unmatched junction bases: 4. The CDR3 sequence is 16 residues long. Germline V gives CDR1 SEHNR, CDR2 FQNEAQ (reference sequence). The CDR3 coding sequence is TGTGCCAGCAGCTTAGACGGACTAGCGGGGTACTACGAGCAGTACTTC. It codes for CASSLDGLAGYYEQYF.

To note about this clonotype: This may be a read error: a much more frequent sequence differs by one nucleotide. Likely a read error: the CDR3 ends without its conserved phenylalanine or tryptophan. The CDR3 region has the DNA TGCGCCAGCAGTTATAATGAGAACTATGGCTACACCCTC. Its translation is CASSYNENYGYTL. The chain recombines TRBV5-1 with TRBJ1-2; no firm D call. Germline V gives CDR1 SGHRS, CDR2 YFSETQ. V was pared by 5 bases and J by 2 bases, with 10 bases between. The CDR3 contains 13 residues.

This clonotype was detected ten times or more. The gene calls are TRBV7-9 and TRBJ1-2, with 10 bases lining up with TRBD1. The CDR3 runs to 16 residues. Germline assignment: CDR1 SEHNR and CDR2 FQNEAQ (reference sequence). V shed 4 bases, J shed 4 bases, and the junction held 9 bases outside the gene matches. CDR3 sequence (DNA): TGTGCCAGCAGCTCCACCGGGACAGGGGTGGTCTATGGCTACACCTTC. It translates to CASSSTGTGVVYGYTF.

This clonotype was recorded at least ten times. The rearrangement joins TRBV3-1 to TRBJ1-6, with D possibly TRBD1 on 6 matching bases. Germline CDR1 reads LGHDT; CDR2 reads YNNKEL (reference sequence). Between the trimmed V and J ends, which lost 1 base and 5 bases, there was a span of 12 bases. This CDR3 is 16 amino acids long. CDR3 sequence reads: CASSQVTGGHNSPLHF. CDR3 nucleotides: TGTGCCAGCAGCCAAGTCACGGGGGGGCATAATTCACCCCTCCACTTT.

The table lists this clonotype with many counts. The J gene is TRBJ2-2, the V gene TRBV7-2, with D uncertain. This CDR3 comprises 17 residues. Trimming cost V 1 base and J 1 base, with 13 bases left between them. CDR1 is SGHTA, CDR2 FQGNSA, per germline. The CDR3 loop is CASSLEDLRKNTGELFF. DNA for the CDR3: TGTGCCAGCAGCTTAGAGGATCTGCGGAAGAACACCGGGGAGCTGTTTTTT.

This chain joins TRBV30 and TRBJ1-6; D is unresolved. Trimming stripped 2 bases from V and 6 bases from J, with 8 bases between. Germline V gene lookup returns CDR1 GTSNPN and CDR2 SVGIG (reference sequence). This CDR3 comprises 13 residues. The CDR3 nucleotides are TGTGCCTGGAGTAGTAGAGCTAATTCACCCCTCCACTTT. Its protein is CAWSSRANSPLHF.

This clonotype was seen many times. The V and J genes are TRBV3-1 and TRBJ2-1; 14 bases fit TRBD2. This CDR3 comprises 14 residues. Germline CDR1 reads LGHDT; CDR2 reads YNNKEL (reference sequence). V trimming: 7 bases; J trimming: 9 bases; junction bases outside the gene matches: 5. The CDR3 nucleotides read TGTGCCAGCACTCTCGGGACTAGCGGGGGTGAGCAGTTCTTC. Residues: CASTLGTSGGEQFF.

The sample holds a few counts of this clonotype. This chain uses TRBV6-1 with TRBJ2-2; 7 bases fit TRBD2. There are 16 residues in the CDR3. With 3 bases clipped from V and 4 bases from J, the junction kept 8 bases outside the gene matches. CDR1 and CDR2 from the germline V gene are MNHNS and SASEGT. The CDR3 coding sequence is TGTGCCAGCAGTGAGAATTTCGAGCGGGGCACCGGGGAGCTGTTTTTT. It specifies CASSENFERGTGELFF.

In its sample, this clonotype was seen many times. The chain joins TRBV7-3 to TRBJ1-1; a weak D match, TRBD1 (5 bases). The germline V and J ends were trimmed by 0 bases and 5 bases, with 13 bases remaining between them. The CDR3 is 15 amino acids. Germline V CDR1 and CDR2: SGHTA, FQGTGA. CDR3 amino acids: CASSLTRGEGTEAFF. In DNA, the CDR3 is TGTGCCAGCAGCTTAACTAGGGGTGAAGGGACTGAAGCTTTCTTT.

This clonotype turned up a few times. The genes are TRBV29-1 and TRBJ2-5, with 9 bases lining up with TRBD2. The germline CDR1 and CDR2 sequences are SQVTM and ANQGSEA. The CDR3 is 13 amino acids. Trimming took 6 bases from V and 5 from J; bases not matched to a gene: 7. CDR3 loop: CSVTRGGRETQYF. CDR3 coding DNA: TGCAGCGTCACGCGGGGGGGCAGGGAGACCCAGTACTTC.

This clonotype was recorded at least ten times. The chain links TRBV14 to TRBJ2-1, with 11 bases identical to TRBD1. This CDR3 contains 16 residues. The V gene's germline CDR1 is SGHDN and CDR2 FVKESK. V lost 0 bases to trimming and J lost 9 bases; unmatched junction nucleotides: 7. CDR3 sequence: CASSQERGTGGGEQFF. The CDR3 DNA sequence: TGTGCCAGCAGCCAAGAGAGAGGGACAGGGGGTGGTGAGCAGTTCTTC.

This clonotype was seen repeatedly, ten times or more. The chain combines TRBV5-1 with TRBJ2-3; 8 bases are a match to TRBD1. Per the germline V gene, CDR1 is SGHRS and CDR2 is YFSETQ. Trimming cost V 0 bases and J 2 bases; bases outside gene matches: 5. The CDR3 sequence is 16 residues long. In DNA form, the CDR3 reads TGCGCCAGCAGCTTGGAGGCAGGGGGCCCCACAGATACGCAGTATTTT. Protein: CASSLEAGGPTDTQYF.

There are a few counts of this clonotype. One base away lies a much larger clone, so this may be a sequencing read error. The rearrangement links TRBV7-8 to TRBJ2-5; 12 bases align to TRBD2. The CDR3 totals 19 residues. Germline CDR1 SGHVS, CDR2 FQNEAQ. The CDR3 here is CASSPDLAGGNTGRETQHF. The CDR3 DNA sequence: TGTGCCAGCAGCCCAGACCTAGCGGGGGGGAATACGGGGCGCGAGACCCAGCACTTC.

This clonotype was seen many times. V is TRBV7-2 and J is TRBJ2-1; no definite D call. This CDR3 comprises 14 residues. The germline V gene encodes CDR1 SGHTA and CDR2 FQGNSA. V was trimmed by 5 bases and J by 4 bases, leaving 12 bases between them. The CDR3 nucleotides are TGTGCCAGCAGCCGACAAGGAACTTACAATGAGCAGTTCTTC. Translation: CASSRQGTYNEQFF.

In this sample, this clonotype turned up many times. This rearrangement joins TRBV20-1 to TRBJ2-5; no clear D. Germline V gene data show CDR1 as DFQATT and CDR2 as SNEGSKA (reference sequence). V was cut by 0 bases and J by 1 base, with 9 bases left in between. The length of the CDR3 is 14 residues. CDR3 in DNA: TGCAGTGCTAGAGATTTTCGAGTCCAAGAGACCCAGTACTTC. It is translated as CSARDFRVQETQYF.